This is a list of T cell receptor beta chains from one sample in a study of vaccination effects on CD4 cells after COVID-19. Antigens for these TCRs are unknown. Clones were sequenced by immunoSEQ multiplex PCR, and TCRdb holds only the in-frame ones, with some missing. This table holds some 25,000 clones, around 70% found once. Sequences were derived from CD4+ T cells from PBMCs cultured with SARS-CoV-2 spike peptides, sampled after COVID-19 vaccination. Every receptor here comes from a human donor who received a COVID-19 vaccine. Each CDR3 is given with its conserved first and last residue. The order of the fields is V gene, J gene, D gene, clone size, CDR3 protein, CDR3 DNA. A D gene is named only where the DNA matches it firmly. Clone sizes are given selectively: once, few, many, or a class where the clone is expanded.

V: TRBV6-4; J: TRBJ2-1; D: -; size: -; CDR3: CASRTVADTPFGEQFF; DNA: TGTGCCAGCAGAACCGTAGCCGACACCCCATTTGGTGAGCAGTTCTTC
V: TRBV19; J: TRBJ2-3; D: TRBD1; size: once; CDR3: CASSSQQGAGDTQYF; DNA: TGTGCCAGTAGTAGCCAACAGGGGGCCGGAGATACGCAGTATTTT
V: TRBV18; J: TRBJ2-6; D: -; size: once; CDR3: CASSPGRVAGANVLTF; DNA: TGTGCCAGCTCACCGGGCAGGGTAGCTGGGGCCAACGTCCTGACTTTC
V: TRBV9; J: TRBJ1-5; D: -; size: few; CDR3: CASSVGYSNQPQHF; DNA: TGTGCCAGCAGCGTGGGGTATTCTAATCAGCCCCAGCATTTT
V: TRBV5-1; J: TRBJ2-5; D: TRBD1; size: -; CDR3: CASSRIMPGQGGETQYF; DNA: TGCGCCAGCAGCCGTATAATGCCGGGACAGGGGGGGGAGACCCAGTACTTC
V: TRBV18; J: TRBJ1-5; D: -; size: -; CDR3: CASSGDSLSNQPQHF; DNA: TGTGCCAGCTCAGGGGACTCCCTCTCCAATCAGCCCCAGCATTTT
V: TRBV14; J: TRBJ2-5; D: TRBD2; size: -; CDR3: CASSLRGLGLAGVETQYF; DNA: TGTGCCAGCAGCCTCCGCGGTCTGGGACTAGCGGGAGTGGAGACCCAGTACTTC
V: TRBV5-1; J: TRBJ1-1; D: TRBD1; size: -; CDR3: CASSHGGQANTEAFF; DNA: TGCGCCAGCAGCCACGGGGGACAGGCGAACACTGAAGCTTTCTTT
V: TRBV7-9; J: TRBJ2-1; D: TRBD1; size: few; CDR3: CASRGTGINEQFF; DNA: TGTGCCAGCCGCGGGACAGGTATTAATGAGCAGTTCTTC
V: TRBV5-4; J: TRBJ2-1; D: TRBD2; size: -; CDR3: CASSRGLEVGDEQFF; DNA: TGTGCCAGCAGCCGGGGACTAGAAGTTGGAGATGAGCAGTTCTTC
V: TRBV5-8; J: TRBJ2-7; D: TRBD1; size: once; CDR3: CASSLDLGQGWAYEQYF; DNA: TGTGCCAGCAGTCTGGACCTTGGACAGGGATGGGCGTACGAGCAGTACTTC
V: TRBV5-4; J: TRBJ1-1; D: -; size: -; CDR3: CASSLAGWGNTEAFF; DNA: TGTGCCAGCAGCTTGGCCGGTTGGGGAAACACTGAAGCTTTCTTT
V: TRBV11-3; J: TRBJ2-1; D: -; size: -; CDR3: CASSFSPTGNEQFF; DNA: TGTGCCAGCAGCTTCTCTCCCACAGGGAATGAGCAGTTCTTC
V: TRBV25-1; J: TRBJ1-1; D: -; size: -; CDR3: CASLRGNTEAFF; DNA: TGTGCCAGTTTACGTGGGAACACTGAAGCTTTCTTT
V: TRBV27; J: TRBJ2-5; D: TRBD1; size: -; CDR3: CASSLGGGTGEETQYF; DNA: TGTGCCAGCAGTCTAGGGGGGGGGACAGGGGAAGAGACCCAGTACTTC
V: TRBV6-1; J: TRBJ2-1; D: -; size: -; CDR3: CASSEGSYNEQFF; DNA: TGTGCCAGCAGTGAGGGGTCCTACAATGAGCAGTTCTTC
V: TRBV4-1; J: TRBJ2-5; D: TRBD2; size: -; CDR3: CASSQDRGEETQYF; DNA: TGCGCCAGCAGCCAAGATCGGGGGGAAGAGACCCAGTACTTC
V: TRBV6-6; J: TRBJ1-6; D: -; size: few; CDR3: CASSWDVFNSPLHF; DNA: TGTGCCAGCAGTTGGGACGTTTTTAATTCACCCCTCCACTTT
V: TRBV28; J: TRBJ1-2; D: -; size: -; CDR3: CASGTNYGYTF; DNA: TGTGCCAGCGGAACTAACTATGGCTACACCTTC
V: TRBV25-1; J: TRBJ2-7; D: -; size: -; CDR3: CASSEIRGDEQYF; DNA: TGTGCCAGCAGTGAAATTAGGGGAGACGAGCAGTACTTC
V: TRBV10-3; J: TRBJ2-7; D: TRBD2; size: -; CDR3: CAISESGGLSYEQYF; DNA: TGTGCCATCAGTGAGAGCGGGGGGCTCTCCTACGAGCAGTACTTC
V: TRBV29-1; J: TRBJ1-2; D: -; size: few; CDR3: CSVDLANYGYTF; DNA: TGCAGCGTTGATTTAGCTAACTATGGCTACACCTTC
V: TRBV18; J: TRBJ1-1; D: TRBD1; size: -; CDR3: CASSAGTGFVEAFF; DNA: TGTGCCAGCTCTGCCGGGACAGGGTTTGTTGAAGCTTTCTTT
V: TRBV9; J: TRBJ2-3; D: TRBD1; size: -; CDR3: CASSPRDRGSTDTQYF; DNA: TGTGCCAGCAGCCCCCGGGACAGGGGGAGCACAGATACGCAGTATTTT
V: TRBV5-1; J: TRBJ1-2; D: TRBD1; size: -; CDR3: CASSSGTGDLNYGYTF; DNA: TGCGCCAGCAGCTCCGGGACAGGTGATCTAAACTATGGCTACACCTTC
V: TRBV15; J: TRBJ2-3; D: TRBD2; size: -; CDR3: CATSTGVTSGNTDTQYF; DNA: TGTGCCACCAGCACCGGTGTTACTAGCGGAAACACAGATACGCAGTATTTT
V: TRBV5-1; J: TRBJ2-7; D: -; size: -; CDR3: CASTPRQDASYEQYF; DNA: TGCGCCAGCACCCCGCGACAGGACGCCTCCTACGAGCAGTACTTC
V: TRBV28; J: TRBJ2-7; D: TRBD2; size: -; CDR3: CASSPTSGALYEQYF; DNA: TGTGCCAGCAGTCCGACTAGCGGGGCTCTCTACGAGCAGTACTTC
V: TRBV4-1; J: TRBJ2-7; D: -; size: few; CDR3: CASSQGRWSSYEQYF; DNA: TGCGCCAGCAGCCAAGGACGGTGGAGCTCCTACGAGCAGTACTTC
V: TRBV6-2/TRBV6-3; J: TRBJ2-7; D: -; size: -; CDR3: CASSTPGQDYEQYF; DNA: TGTGCCAGCAGTACCCCGGGACAAGACTACGAGCAGTACTTC
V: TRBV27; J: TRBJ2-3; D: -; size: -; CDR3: CASSLSSEDNTDTQYF; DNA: TGTGCCAGCAGTTTATCGTCGGAAGATAACACAGATACGCAGTATTTT
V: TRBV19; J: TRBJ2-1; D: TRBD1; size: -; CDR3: CASSTRDREAREFF; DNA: TGTGCCAGTAGTACAAGGGACAGGGAGGCGAGGGAGTTCTTC
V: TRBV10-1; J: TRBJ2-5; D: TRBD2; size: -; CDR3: CASSLGGSGDQETQYF; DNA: TGCGCCAGCAGCCTTGGGGGTAGCGGGGACCAAGAGACCCAGTACTTC
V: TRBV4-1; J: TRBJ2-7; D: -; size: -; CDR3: CASSQDPKGSEQYF; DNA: TGCGCCAGCAGCCAGGACCCCAAGGGTAGCGAGCAGTACTTC
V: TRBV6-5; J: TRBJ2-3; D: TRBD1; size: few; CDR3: CASSYSTGGGTDTQYF; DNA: TGTGCCAGCAGTTACTCAACAGGGGGTGGCACAGATACGCAGTATTTT
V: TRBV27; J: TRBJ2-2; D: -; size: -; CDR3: CASSLDGPNTGELFF; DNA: TGTGCCAGCAGTTTGGACGGCCCGAACACCGGGGAGCTGTTTTTT
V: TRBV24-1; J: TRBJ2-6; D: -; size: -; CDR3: CATSDSGQSSGANVLTF; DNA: TGTGCCACCAGTGATTCCGGACAGAGCTCTGGGGCCAACGTCCTGACTTTC
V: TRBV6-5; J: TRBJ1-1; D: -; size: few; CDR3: CASTSYTEAFF; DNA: TGTGCCAGCACTTCATACACTGAAGCTTTCTTT
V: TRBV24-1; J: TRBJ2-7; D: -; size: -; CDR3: CATSEGTFPYEQYF; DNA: TGTGCCACCAGTGAAGGGACATTTCCCTACGAGCAGTACTTC
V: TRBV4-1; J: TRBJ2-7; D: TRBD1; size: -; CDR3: CASSQTNRGQASYEQYF; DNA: TGCGCCAGCAGCCAAACGAACAGGGGCCAGGCTTCCTACGAGCAGTACTTC
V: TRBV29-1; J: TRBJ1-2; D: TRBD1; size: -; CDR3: CSAGDRTNYGYTF; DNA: TGCAGCGCCGGGGACAGAACTAACTATGGCTACACCTTC
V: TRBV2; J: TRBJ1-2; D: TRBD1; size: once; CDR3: CASSLGQGLRGYTF; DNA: TGTGCCAGCAGCCTGGGACAGGGTCTTAGAGGCTACACCTTC
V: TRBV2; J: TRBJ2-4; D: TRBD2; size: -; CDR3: CASSTGTRHSYF; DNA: TGTGCCAGCAGTACCGGGACTAGACATAGTTACTTC
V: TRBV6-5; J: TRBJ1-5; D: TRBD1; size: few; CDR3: CASSYPTGEGGQPQHF; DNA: TGTGCCAGCAGTTACCCAACAGGGGAAGGCGGTCAGCCCCAGCATTTT
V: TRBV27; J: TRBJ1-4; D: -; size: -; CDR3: CASSSGYRGEKLFF; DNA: TGTGCCAGCAGTTCAGGATACCGGGGTGAAAAACTGTTTTTT